This is a list of T cell receptor beta chains from one sample in a study of T cells in Graves' hyperthyroidism and ophthalmopathy. TCRdb reprocessed the multiplex PCR reads with MiXCR, giving one entry per CDR3 protein. The sample lists about 200,000 distinct CDR3 sequences, 15% to 20% occurring once. Sequencing input: blood. Receptors originate from a man aged 40-49 years with Graves' hyperthyroidism. Each CDR3 is given with its conserved first and last residue. The order of the fields is V gene, clone size, D gene, J gene, CDR3 DNA, CDR3 protein. A D gene is named only where the DNA matches it firmly. Part of the rows lack a size; the others show once, few, many or a class for expanded clones.

>TRBV5-1|many|NA|TRBJ2-1
TGCGCCAGCAGCTTGTCGGCCTTGGGCGATGAGCAGTTCTTC
CASSLSALGDEQFF
>TRBV5-8|many|TRBD2|TRBJ2-3
TGTGCCAGCAGCTTGCTACTAGCGGGGACCACAGATACGCAGTATTTT
CASSLLLAGTTDTQYF
>TRBV27|once|NA|TRBJ1-5
TGTGCCAGCAGTTTATCCTATAGCAATCAGCCCCAGCATTTT
CASSLSYSNQPQHF
>TRBV6-1|many|NA|TRBJ1-6
TGTGCCAGCAGTGAAGGCAAGGACCGGCAACCCCTCCACTTT
CASSEGKDRQPLHF
>TRBV6-2/TRBV6-3|NA|NA|TRBJ2-7
TGTGCCAGCAGTTACGATCGGGTAGATCCGGTTATCTACGAGCAGTACTTC
CASSYDRVDPVIYEQYF
>TRBV7-2|few|NA|TRBJ2-7
TGTGCCAGCAGCTTGAGCGCTCACACCTACGAGCAGTACTTC
CASSLSAHTYEQYF
>TRBV28|NA|TRBD2|TRBJ2-3
TGTGCAACAAGGGGGGCTAGCGGGGTCCCCATAGATACGCAGTATTTT
CATRGASGVPIDTQYF
>TRBV11-2|NA|TRBD1|TRBJ1-2
TGTGCCAGCAGCTTAGGAGGGGGCGGCGGCTTAGACTATGGCTACACCTTC
CASSLGGGGGLDYGYTF
>TRBV5-1|NA|NA|TRBJ2-1
TGCGCCAGCAGCTTGGACAGGGTGGCTGAGCAGTTCTTC
CASSLDRVAEQFF
>TRBV7-6|NA|TRBD1|TRBJ2-2
TGTGCCAGCAGCTCCCTCCAATCGACAGGGGGCATCTCCGGGGAGCTGTTTTTT
CASSSLQSTGGISGELFF
>TRBV7-2|NA|TRBD2|TRBJ2-1
TGTGCCAGCAGCCGACTAGCGGGAGAACGTGGTGAGCAGTTCTTC
CASSRLAGERGEQFF
>TRBV11-2|many|NA|TRBJ2-7
TGTGCCAGCAGACGGCTCAGGGGCCGGAGCTCCTACGAGCAGTACTTC
CASRRLRGRSSYEQYF
>TRBV12-3/TRBV12-4|many|NA|TRBJ1-4
TGTGCCAGCAGTTTAATCCAGGGTGGTAGCGAAAAACTGTTTTTT
CASSLIQGGSEKLFF
>TRBV24-1|many|NA|TRBJ1-1
TGTGCCACCGGCTGGGGGACCAAGAACACTGAAGCTTTCTTT
CATGWGTKNTEAFF
>TRBV6-2/TRBV6-3|NA|NA|TRBJ1-2
TGTGCCAGCAGTTACGGACTGAGGGTGTATGGCTACACCTTC
CASSYGLRVYGYTF
>TRBV18|many|TRBD1|TRBJ1-1
TGTGCCAGCTCCCAAGGACAGGGTGGAGCTGAAGCTTTCTTT
CASSQGQGGAEAFF